This note documents a single TCR beta chain sequence. This clone was found a few times. The antigen it recognizes is unknown. A much larger clone differs by one base, so this may be a read error. The germline V gene supplies CDR1 SGHVT and CDR2 SQSDAQ. Germline trimming: 0 bases from V, 4 bases from J; junction bases outside gene matches: 2. The CDR3 spans 16 residues, from the cysteine through the phenylalanine. Only the CDR3 part of the read is kept: 48 bases, read in frame from the first base. The data belong to a study of cytomegalovirus exposure and HLA in healthy donors (dated by TCRdb to about 2017). Study-level background: An earlier analysis of 587 of the donors reported 276 Gb of sequence data and 95 million to 140 million unique TCR beta sequences obtained from some 170 million T cells. The study was designed to test whether signatures of past pathogen exposure could be identified by cataloging public T cell receptors. To decide whether each TCR beta V gene segment behaved as functional or pseudogenic, an earlier analysis of some 580 of the donors relied on high-throughput TCR beta sequencing. A later analysis re-examined previously published TCR beta repertoires from roughly 650 donors and added high-resolution HLA genotyping to investigate patterns of TCR occurrence. Across 300 to 400 genotyped donors of the cohort, an average of about 200,000 unique TCR beta nucleotide sequences per donor were sequenced, and 15% to 20% of those sequences were non-productive. Genome-wide SNP genotypes for about 55% of the roughly 670 donors were used in a later genetic analysis, which treated that subset as a discovery cohort. The later analysis used no new phenotypic data to find candidate immune exposures, relying instead on TCR beta sequences and their occurrence across donors. The study used immunosequencing to profile the T cell repertoires of about 670 subjects and linked those repertoires to cytomegalovirus serostatus. Every repertoire in the discovery cohort had been generated on one and the same sequencing platform. The genetic ancestry cluster associated with self-reported Caucasian donors included over 65% of the 350 to 500 genotyped donors. High-throughput TCR immunosequencing, statistical association of individual TCRs with disease status, and machine learning were combined to predict cytomegalovirus infection status. Five DR-DQ haplotypes were handled as single units for association and clustering, since linkage in the cohort was strong. A separate validation cohort of 100 to 150 different subjects was used in addition to the 666-subject first cohort. Donor age, sex, ethnicity and CMV serostatus were compiled together with the repertoire data. An early release covering roughly 600 HLA-typed donors comprised roughly 300 gigabases of sequencing data and tens of millions of unique TCR sequences. Typing coverage varied by locus: roughly 629-640 donors for A, B, C, DRB1 and DQB1; roughly 500 for DQA1; nearly 610 for DPA1; around 450 for DPB1. Both class I and class II loci were covered by HLA typing, at four-digit resolution.

Overall study outcomes, separate from this receptor: Specific HLA alleles were associated with roughly 17,000 TCR beta sequences at a false discovery rate of 0.05 in a later analysis. In a later analysis, the rate of TCR association differed among HLA loci, with DRB1 alleles having the most associated TCRs and HLA-C alleles having the fewest. The classifier was reported to diagnose cytomegalovirus status with high specificity and sensitivity in both the original cohort and the validation cohort. Only TCR beta chains were sequenced in this cohort, and the absence of alpha or paired-chain data limited detectable features. Compared with the roughly 700-donor mean, donors in an Asian-associated ancestry cluster had fewer N-insertions in productive TCRs, according to a later genetic analysis. In a later analysis, HLA-associated TCR beta chains showed more clonal expansion and lower generation probabilities than non-associated chains that were equally common. The 87-base-pair reads could not distinguish some IMGT-functional V segments, including TRBV6-2 and TRBV6-3, so those segments were excluded. Sequencing depth was assumed to be roughly uniform across donors in the presence/absence analyses, though that assumption may not hold. A cluster of highly shared sequence variants was judged likely to represent a technical artifact of the sequencing pipeline. A further reported finding was that TCR beta sequences accurately predicted the HLA-A and HLA-B alleles for most subjects in the first cohort. Several of the top co-occurrence clusters appeared to be linked to parvovirus B19, influenza, CMV and Epstein-Barr virus, according to a later analysis. Linkage disequilibrium might explain the correlated functional status among segregating V segments, but an unknown experimental factor could not be ruled out. Seventeen rarely observed V segments, including chromosome 9 orphons, were excluded from the earlier analysis of a few hundred of the donors because counts were too low. In vitro tests confirmed that a few of the cytomegalovirus-associated TCR beta chains recognize cytomegalovirus antigens. The study gave a list of some 150 TCR beta chains associated with cytomegalovirus. A later analysis found that most CMV-associated TCR beta chains appeared HLA-restricted, with HLA associations seemingly driven largely by CMV exposure. CMV serostatus was the only immune exposure information available for the cohort. HLA typing was unavailable for some donors at each locus, so association tests used only the typed subset. Across donors, most TCR sequences were observed very rarely, whereas some public TCRs were present in many individuals. Strong co-occurrence of HLA alleles, especially DR and DQ, made assigning TCR associations to individual alleles difficult. Broadly in line with IMGT annotations, most TCR beta V segments showed up in productive rearrangements about 87% or about 30% of the time in an earlier analysis of a few hundred of the donors. In a later genetic analysis, a missense DCLRE1C variant was associated with V-gene and J-gene trimming of TCR beta chains, and the association was replicated in an independent cohort. According to the authors, the approach could potentially be generalized to other disease states and immunological phenotypes.

The cohort was made up of approximately 670 healthy bone marrow donors. All cohort members were sampled while nominally healthy, although unrecorded immune exposures were likely present. The donor tested CMV seronegative, placing the donor among the 350 or so seronegative members of the cohort. A peripheral blood sample was collected from each donor, and TCR beta sequencing was performed on peripheral blood mononuclear cells. The Qiagen DNeasy Blood Extraction Kit was used to extract genomic DNA from the blood cell samples. Libraries were prepared through the immunoSEQ multiplex PCR assay. For the multiplex PCR, a mixture combining 60 forward primers for TCR Vbeta segments and 13 reverse primers for TCR Jbeta segments was used. The CDR3 region of rearranged TCR beta genes was amplified from genomic DNA with a multiplex PCR assay. Amplified TCR beta libraries were sequenced as 87-base-pair reads on the Illumina HiSeq System. As for the original processing: In a later analysis, around 80 million unique TCR beta chains were counted across the 500 to 850 repertoires, and roughly 11 million of these chains were shared by at least two donors. A nearest-neighbor algorithm error-corrected the raw reads and collapsed the reads into unique sequences, merging closely related sequences to remove PCR and sequencing errors. CDR3 sequences were aligned to IMGT reference sequences to assign V, D and J gene segments. Each retained sequence needed at least a six-nucleotide match to both a V gene segment and a J gene segment. A rearrangement counted as productive if the CDR3 had no stop codons and remained in frame with V and J, and every other rearrangement counted as non-productive. CDR3 was defined according to IMGT convention as the region running from the second conserved V-encoded cysteine to the conserved J-encoded phenylalanine. The earlier analysis of 587 of the donors excluded sequences that lacked an unambiguous match to a single V gene segment. In an earlier analysis of 587 of the donors, V segments were called functional above 56.7% productive rearrangements and were called segregating when the between-donor standard deviation exceeded 5%. To diagnose cytomegalovirus status from the catalog of TCR beta chain sequences, a statistical classification framework was built. In a later analysis, TCR nucleotide sequences were compared against IMGT/GENE-DB human TR gene sequences so that V and J genes could be assigned. Using the TCRdist pipeline, a later analysis assigned CDR3 sequences along with most-parsimonious VDJ recombination scenarios. In a later analysis, every TCR beta chain was defined by the combination of its CDR3 amino acid sequence and its V-gene family, and reads without a unique V-gene family were dropped. As a way to deal with suspected cross-contamination and a sequencing artifact, a later analysis dropped approximately 590 nucleotide sequences that were highly shared and had low generation probability. For each public chain, a later analysis derived a clonal expansion index from normalized ranks of inferred template counts within each repertoire. A later analysis computed generation probabilities with a VDJ recombination model fitted to out-of-frame rearrangements, and checked the results against IGoR. In a later analysis, hypergeometric tests were used to score TCR-TCR, TCR-HLA and TCR-CMV co-occurrence, with a repertoire-size bias correction applied to TCR pairs. To estimate false discovery rates, a later analysis permuted the HLA or CMV assignments 20 times. A later analysis grouped co-occurring TCRs with DBSCAN, adding TCRdist sequence similarity when clustering within HLA-allele-positive subsets. Repertoires with fewer than 30,000 or more than 120,000 public chains, plus five repertoires with anomalous nucleotide sharing, were excluded from co-occurrence clustering. TCRdb mirrors the immuneACCESS table, restricted to in-frame sequences. Some clones are absent from its copies; in checked studies, under half trace to an unresolved V gene, and the reason for the others is unknown. V, J and clone size are those of that table, while D and trimming were read from the DNA. A total of 150,000 to 200,000 clones appear in this sample, approximately 67% of them only once. The ten largest clones take up roughly 2.9% of the sample.

The V and J genes are TRBV7-4 and TRBJ2-4; a stretch of 11 junction bases matches TRBD2. This clonotype originated in a middle-aged man in good health and CMV-seronegative. The sequenced sample was PBMCs. CDR3 protein: CASSLATSGRKNIQYF. The nucleotide sequence is TGTGCCAGCAGCTTAGCTACTAGCGGGAGAAAAAACATTCAGTACTTC.